Listed below are T cell receptor beta chains from one sample, sequenced in a study of T cells in Graves' hyperthyroidism and ophthalmopathy. Each CDR3 protein gets one entry after TCRdb re-called the multiplex PCR reads with MiXCR. The sample has some 490,000 distinct CDR3 sequences, 22% seen once. Material for sequencing was blood. These receptor sequences come from a woman between 70 and 85 years old with Graves' ophthalmopathy. The conserved cysteine and the conserved F or W are not part of the CDR3 here.

TRBV7-2	TRBJ2-7	ASSLNSGSYEQY
TRBV12-5	TRBJ2-2	ASGLVRTSRGGELF
TRBV29-1	TRBJ2-1	SVEVGPATEQF
TRBV7-9	TRBJ2-7	ASSRGTPQY
TRBV7-2	TRBJ1-4	ASSRTGINEKLF
TRBV5-1	TRBJ2-1	ASSLIVGRANNEQF
TRBV7-9	TRBJ2-1	ASSSDGAMRWF
TRBV12-3/TRBV12-4	TRBJ2-7	ASSPSWGARNYEQY
TRBV19	TRBJ2-3	ASRPTSGSQDTQY
TRBV7-2	TRBJ2-7	ASSLPSGMRSGEQY
TRBV30	TRBJ1-5	AWSVNGPLYQPQH
TRBV6-5	TRBJ1-1	ASSYYPGSGGEAF
TRBV19	TRBJ1-5	ASSIGRVGQPQH
TRBV2	TRBJ1-2	ASSEGRSANYGYT
TRBV10-3	TRBJ1-2	AISRTQGGLFGGYT
TRBV20-1	TRBJ1-1	SARDPRANTEAF
TRBV6-1	TRBJ1-2	ASREAGGGYGYT
TRBV10-3	TRBJ2-3	AISRNSNTDTQY
TRBV10-2	TRBJ1-5	ASSESGGDNQPQH
TRBV25-1	TRBJ1-2	ASSERNRGGYT
TRBV10-1	TRBJ1-3	ASSDSFGQDPGSGNTIY
TRBV7-9	TRBJ1-2	ASSYSDRAYGYT
TRBV6-1	TRBJ1-5	ASSYWRSSNQPQH
TRBV2	TRBJ1-2	ASSEQGSSYGYT
TRBV19	TRBJ1-5	ASSPSPFQPQH
TRBV20-1	TRBJ2-7	SAKKLSDEQY
TRBV6-1	TRBJ2-1	ASRKTGGSEQF
TRBV28	TRBJ2-7	ASRPTGNEQY
TRBV7-2	TRBJ2-7	ASSLPGLALGQY
TRBV11-1	TRBJ1-2	ASSADRGRLYGYT
TRBV12-3/TRBV12-4	TRBJ2-1	ASSPGLAGVSEQF
TRBV7-2	TRBJ2-2	ASRPLLAGELF
TRBV5-1	TRBJ2-2	ASSSSGLAGAGELF
TRBV18	TRBJ2-4	ASSPNQESDIQY
TRBV20-1	TRBJ1-4	SASSSATNEKLF
TRBV19	TRBJ2-3	ASSIGRAIDTQY
TRBV2	TRBJ2-7	VSSPDYPEQY
TRBV6-2/TRBV6-3	TRBJ2-7	ASTRDRVGEQY
TRBV7-2	TRBJ2-1	ASSLGPEYNEQF
TRBV18	TRBJ1-1	ASSPTDRGAEAF
TRBV7-3	TRBJ1-1	ASSLFPRTEAF
TRBV20-1	TRBJ2-3	SVVVLIGLTGPTDTQY
TRBV7-2	TRBJ1-1	ASSPPGARAEAF
TRBV2	TRBJ2-7	AGGLAGDEQY
TRBV7-8	TRBJ2-1	ASNKGSSVNNEQF
TRBV7-9	TRBJ1-5	ASSPNRRGQGNQPQH
TRBV7-2	TRBJ1-3	ASSLVTVSGNTIY
TRBV30	TRBJ1-1	AWRGKGGGGNTEAF
TRBV9	TRBJ2-1	ASSVDAGEQF
TRBV7-3	TRBJ2-1	ASGSGGTYNEQF
TRBV12-3/TRBV12-4	TRBJ2-1	ASSLELAGVSNEQF